This T cell receptor beta chain was found in a study of T-cell reconstitution after alpha-beta-depleted transplantation in children. Concerning this clonotype: Its antigen is not identified.

As it was prepared, the TCRbeta library received unique molecular identifiers. MiXCR, run by TCRdb on the PCR reads, gives a single entry per CDR3 protein. The data hold about 440,000 distinct CDR3 sequences, with roughly 43% observed a single time. Regarding the study as a whole: In some patients, recipient T cells and intrathymic progenitors surviving conditioning explained high day-60 diversity. By one year post-transplant, T-cell counts and diversity largely arose from T cells that were newly produced.

This CDR3 spans 16 amino acids. Germline V lookup: CDR1 MGHDK, CDR2 SYGVNS. Trimming removed 7 bases from V and 8 bases from J; junction bases left unmatched: 14. The input for sequencing was PBMCs, taken before TCRalphabeta/CD19-depleted stem cell transplant. The origin of this receptor is a girl between 2 and 10 years old with aplastic anemia, due to receive a stem cell transplant. This chain uses TRBV25-1 with TRBJ2-1; 10 nucleotides agree with TRBD2. In DNA, the CDR3 is TGTGCCAGCATCGGTCGAGCGGGAGGGCCTAGGTATGAGCAGTTCTTC. This encodes CASIGRAGGPRYEQFF. The full variable domain, rest sourced from reference TRBV25-1 and TRBJ2-1, is EADIYQTPRYLVIGTGKKITLECSQTMGHDKMYWYQQDPGMELHLIHYSYGVNSTEKGDLSSESTVSRIRTEHFPLTLESARPSHTSQYLCASIGRAGGPRYEQFFGPGTRLTVL.